One and the same sample provided the 20 T cell receptor beta chains below, sequenced in a study of T cells in Graves' hyperthyroidism and ophthalmopathy. RNA transcripts yielded amplified TCR beta CDR3 regions. Primed by the HTBI set, a first-round RT-PCR was run on the TCR CDR3. TCRdb reprocessed the multiplex PCR reads with MiXCR, giving one entry per CDR3 protein. The sample has roughly 700,000 distinct CDR3 sequences, 17% seen once. The sample consisted of blood. The receptors here all came from a man between 45 and 60 years old with Graves' hyperthyroidism.

The chain employs TRBV19 and TRBJ2-1; D could derive from TRBD1 or TRBD2 (5 bases each). This CDR3 has 17 amino acids. CDR1 is LNHDA and CDR2 is SQIVND in the germline V gene (reference sequence). Trimming took 2 bases from V and 4 from J, leaving 18 bases between them. CDR3 bases: TGTGCCAGTAGTATAAAGTTGGGGGACCCCGTTTACAATGAGCAGTTCTTC. This encodes CASSIKLGDPVYNEQFF. The complete variable domain, with remaining parts taken from reference TRBV19 and TRBJ2-1, reads DGGITQSPKYLFRKEGQNVTLSCEQNLNHDAMYWYRQDPGQGLRLIYYSQIVNDFQKGDIAEGYSVSREKKESFPLTVTSAQKNPTAFYLCASSIKLGDPVYNEQFFGPGTRLTVL.

V is TRBV20-1 and J is TRBJ1-5; perhaps TRBD1 as D (6 bases). The V gene's germline CDR1 is DFQATT and CDR2 SNEGSKA (reference sequence). CDR3 length equals 14 residues. CDR3 sequence: CSKGGDRDNQPQHF. CDR3 in DNA: TGCTCGAAGGGGGGGGATCGTGACAATCAGCCCCAGCATTTT.

This clonotype has at least ten counts. The chain is built from TRBV20-1 and TRBJ2-3, with TRBD2 identical over 8 bases. CDR1 and CDR2 from the germline V gene are DFQATT and SNEGSKA (reference sequence). The CDR3 sequence is 13 residues long. The junction had 3 bases not matched to a gene; V was cut back by 7 bases and J by 0 bases. Written as DNA, the CDR3 is TGCAGTGTACTAGCGGCTAGCACAGATACGCAGTATTTT. It is translated as CSVLAASTDTQYF.

This clonotype occurred many times. The chain links TRBV20-1 to TRBJ2-7, with D possibly TRBD2 on 6 matching bases. Germline V CDR1 and CDR2: DFQATT, SNEGSKA (reference sequence). This CDR3 is built from 17 residues. The V and J ends lost 0 bases and 3 bases respectively, with 21 bases between them. CDR3 sequence reads: CSARDLKDSGGLYEQYF. Here the CDR3 DNA reads TGCAGTGCTAGAGATCTTAAAGATAGCGGAGGACTCTACGAGCAGTACTTC.

This chain joins TRBV18 and TRBJ2-7; TRBD1 aligns across 10 bases. The CDR3 sequence is 15 residues long. V shed 2 bases, J shed 2 bases, and the junction held 3 bases outside the gene matches. Germline V CDR1 and CDR2: KGHSH, LQKENI. CDR3 sequence reads: CASSPGTGDAYEQYF. The CDR3 DNA is TGTGCCAGCTCACCAGGGACAGGGGATGCCTACGAGCAGTACTTC.

This clonotype was found many times. The chain joins TRBV3-1 to TRBJ2-1, with 7 bases that match TRBD1. CDR3 length: 15 amino acids. Germline-derived CDR1 and CDR2 are LGHDT and YNNKEL (reference sequence). Germline trimming cut 0 bases from V and 2 bases from J; bases unmatched to any gene: 1. CDR3 DNA: TGTGCCAGCAGCCAAGAGACAGGGCCCTACAATGAGCAGTTCTTC. Its protein product is CASSQETGPYNEQFF.

This clonotype was observed at least ten times. The J gene is TRBJ2-7, the V gene TRBV28, with a possible D match to TRBD1 (5 bases). V dropped 6 bases and J dropped 1 base, with 16 bases sitting between them. The CDR3 is made up of 15 amino acids. The germline V gene has CDR1 MDHEN and CDR2 SYDVKM. CDR3 protein: CASSPGHSRSYEQYF. As DNA, the CDR3 is TGTGCCAGCAGCCCTGGACATTCTCGATCCTACGAGCAGTACTTC. The variable domain in full, completed from reference TRBV28 and TRBJ2-7, reads DVKVTQSSRYLVKRTGEKVFLECVQDMDHENMFWYRQDPGLGLRLIYFSYDVKMKEKGDIPEGYSVSREKKERFSLILESASTNQTSMYLCASSPGHSRSYEQYFGPGTRLTVT.

The sample holds many counts of this clonotype. V is TRBV11-2 and J is TRBJ2-3, with a weak D call TRBD1 (6 bases). The germline gives CDR1 SGHAT, CDR2 FQNNGV. V was shortened by 5 bases and J by 0 bases, with 18 bases between the two germline ends. The CDR3 loop spans 17 amino acids. CDR3 DNA sequence: TGTGCCAGCAGCAACCACCGGGACACAACTAGCACAGATACGCAGTATTTT. Translation: CASSNHRDTTSTDTQYF.

The chain employs TRBV9 and TRBJ2-5, with TRBD2 matching over 7 bases. V was clipped by 3 bases and J by 2 bases; unmatched bases: 4. CDR3 length: 14 residues. CDR1 SGDLS and CDR2 YYNGEE come from the germline V gene. CDR3 in amino acids: CASSAAGVQETQYF. CDR3 bases: TGTGCCAGCAGCGCCGCGGGGGTACAAGAGACCCAGTACTTC.

Comments on this clonotype: A read error may account for a junction end that differs from germline. This chain connects TRBV7-7 to TRBJ2-1, with a weak D call TRBD1 (5 bases). This CDR3 spans 15 amino acids. CDR1 and CDR2 from the germline V gene are SSHAT and FNYEAQ (reference sequence). CDR3 loop: CASSVGDGSYNEQFF. DNA of the CDR3: TGTGCTAGCAGCGTAGGGGATGGGTCCTACAATGAGCAGTTCTTC.

This clonotype was found a few times. The V and J genes are TRBV20-1 and TRBJ2-2; TRBD2 matches 12 bases. This CDR3 contains 16 residues. Germline assignment: CDR1 DFQATT and CDR2 SNEGSKA (reference sequence). Trimming cost V 3 bases and J 5 bases; bases outside gene matches: 7. CDR3 loop: CSASFLGTSGTGELFF. The CDR3 bases are TGCAGTGCTAGCTTTCTCGGGACTAGCGGGACCGGGGAGCTGTTTTTT.

This clonotype was counted a single time. The CDR3 protein is CASSFRLSGTYGYEQYF. CDR3 nucleotides: TGTGCCAGCAGTTTCCGGCTTTCCGGGACATACGGGTACGAGCAGTACTTC. The chain employs TRBV28 and TRBJ2-7; the D gene is possibly TRBD1 (6 bases). The V end was cut by 3 bases, the J end by 4 bases, with 22 bases between. There are 17 residues in the CDR3. Germline CDR1 MDHEN, CDR2 SYDVKM.

This clonotype was observed a few times. V gene TRBV30 combines with J gene TRBJ2-7; D is possibly TRBD2 (5 bases). The V and J ends lost 0 bases and 4 bases respectively, with 19 bases between them. The CDR3 extends over 16 amino acids. Germline assignment: CDR1 GTSNPN and CDR2 SVGIG (reference sequence). Here the CDR3 reads CAWSVGWAGRTYEQYF. In DNA form, the CDR3 reads TGTGCCTGGAGTGTTGGATGGGCGGGTCGAACTTACGAGCAGTACTTC.

Concerning this clonotype itself: A much larger clone is a single base away; this may be a read error. The chain combines TRBV20-1 with TRBJ2-1, with D possibly being TRBD2 (6 bases). The CDR3 runs to 16 residues. The ends were cut back, 1 base at V and 3 bases at J, with 16 bases in the middle. Germline-derived CDR1 and CDR2 are DFQATT and SNEGSKA (reference sequence). The CDR3 region has the DNA TGCAGTGCTAGAGCCAGGGCTAGCGATCTCTACAATGAGCAGTTCTTC. Residues: CSARARASDLYNEQFF.

This clonotype was seen many times. The rearrangement links TRBV10-3 to TRBJ2-5; 8 nucleotides line up with TRBD1. Trimming took 0 bases from V and 4 from J; bases not matched to a gene: 4. The germline V gene encodes CDR1 ENHRY and CDR2 SYGVKD. The CDR3 has 15 residues. The CDR3 nucleotides read TGTGCCATCAGTGAGTCAAGGGACAGGCCAGAGACCCAGTACTTC. It yields the protein CAISESRDRPETQYF.

This clonotype was picked up a small number of times. The genes are TRBV14 and TRBJ2-1; 14 bases line up with TRBD2. Germline V gene lookup returns CDR1 SGHDN and CDR2 FVKESK. With V trimmed by 1 base and J by 5 bases, 10 bases remained unmatched. The CDR3 is 19 amino acids. The CDR3 is CASSQGSATSGRADNEQFF. In nucleotides, the CDR3 is TGTGCCAGCAGCCAAGGTTCTGCGACTAGCGGGAGGGCGGACAATGAGCAGTTCTTC. Full variable domain (missing parts from reference TRBV14 and TRBJ2-1): EAGVTQFPSHSVIEKGQTVTLRCDPISGHDNLYWYRRVMGKEIKFLLHFVKESKQDESGMPNNRFLAERTGGTYSTLKVQPAELEDSGVYFCASSQGSATSGRADNEQFFGPGTRLTVL.

This chain connects TRBV20-1 to TRBJ1-5, with D unclear. The germline CDR1 and CDR2 sequences are DFQATT and SNEGSKA (reference sequence). This CDR3 contains 19 residues. Trimming removed 4 bases from V and 4 bases from J, with 29 bases in between. The CDR3 is CSATELGGLISNRNQPQHF. The CDR3 coding sequence is TGCAGTGCTACAGAGTTAGGTGGCCTCATTTCGAATAGGAATCAGCCCCAGCATTTT.

The chain combines TRBV11-1 with TRBJ2-7; D gene unclear. CDR1 and CDR2 (germline): SGHAT, FQDESV (reference sequence). The CDR3 is made up of 15 amino acids. V lost 4 bases, J lost 1 base, and 14 bases lay in between. This chain's CDR3 is CASSYLGEDSYEQYF. The CDR3 nucleotides read TGTGCCAGCAGCTACCTGGGTGAAGATTCCTACGAGCAGTACTTC. The full variable domain, its missing parts supplied by reference TRBV11-1 and TRBJ2-7, is EAEVAQSPRYKITEKSQAVAFWCDPISGHATLYWYRQILGQGPELLVQFQDESVVDDSQLPKDRFSAERLKGVDSTLKIQPAELGDSAMYLCASSYLGEDSYEQYFGPGTRLTVT.

This clonotype was observed many times. The chain joins TRBV6-1 to TRBJ2-7; 7 nucleotides match TRBD2. This CDR3 is built from 16 residues. V shed 4 bases, J shed 1 base, and the junction held 10 bases outside the gene matches. Germline V lookup: CDR1 MNHNS, CDR2 SASEGT. The CDR3 is CASSAQLAQSSYEQYF. DNA of the CDR3: TGTGCCAGCAGTGCCCAACTAGCGCAATCATCCTACGAGCAGTACTTC.

This clonotype was seen repeatedly, ten times or more. This chain joins TRBV11-2 and TRBJ2-3; 9 positions agree with TRBD2. Trimming took 2 bases from V and 0 from J; bases not matched to a gene: 15. CDR1 and CDR2 from the germline V gene are SGHAT and FQNNGV. The CDR3 has 20 residues. The CDR3 nucleotides read TGTGCCAGCAGCTTATATTTTAGCGGGAGAGAGGGAACTAGCACAGATACGCAGTATTTT. Amino acid sequence: CASSLYFSGREGTSTDTQYF.